These 10 T cell receptor beta chains came from one sample sequenced in a study of regulatory T cells in long-lasting Graves disease (dated by TCRdb to the early 2020s). The method was multiplex PCR. TCRdb records Illumina HiSeq 4000 as the sequencer. TCR beta libraries were built with iRepertoire HTBI primers and Arm-PCR amplification of CDR3 regions. TCRdb ran its own pipeline on the public reads, namely fastp trimming at Q25 and MiXCR clone calling, and kept in-frame beta chains. CDR3 protein sequences are deduplicated, and each keeps its most common genes and DNA. Recorded for this sample are hundreds of thousands of distinct CDR3 sequences; over 15% of them occurred a single time. The leading ten clones occupy 25% to 30% of the sample. The time point label for this specimen denotes: newly diagnosed GD, antithyroid drugs for less than 3 months. For both TCR sequencing and RNA sequencing, RNA was extracted from PBMCs using TRIzol.

This sample also belongs to another study, concerning T cells in Graves' hyperthyroidism and ophthalmopathy.

Sequencing used peripheral blood mononuclear cells (PBMCs), obtained at new diagnosis, from a patient treated with antithyroid drugs. The receptors come from a middle-aged man with Graves disease. Donor details come from another sample of the same person, matched by shared clones.

In its sample, this clonotype was seen a few times. Its ends do not fully match the called genes, so a read error is possible. The chain joins TRBV20-1 to TRBJ2-7, with TRBD1 identical over 9 bases. This CDR3 is built from 13 residues. CDR1 and CDR2 from the germline V gene are DFQATT and SNEGSKA (reference sequence). CDR3 in amino acids: CSAADRGSYGQYF. In DNA form, the CDR3 reads TGCAGTGCTGCGGACAGGGGCTCCTACGGGCAGTACTTC.

This clonotype has ten or more counts. The chain combines TRBV12-5 with TRBJ2-3; D is perhaps TRBD1 or TRBD2 (5 bases each). From germline, CDR1 is LGHNT and CDR2 FRNRAP. The CDR3 runs 13 residues. Trimming cost V 2 bases and J 4 bases, with 7 bases left between them. DNA for the CDR3: TGTGCTAGTGGTTTGCGGGGCGCAGATACGCAGTATTTT. Amino acid sequence: CASGLRGADTQYF.

This clonotype showed up many times. This chain joins TRBV12-3 or TRBV12-4 and TRBJ1-1, with TRBD1 identical over 7 bases. This CDR3 is 12 amino acids long. Unmatched junction bases numbered 1, after V lost 1 base and J lost 8 bases. CDR3 sequence: CASSLEGAEAFF. Written as DNA, the CDR3 is TGTGCCAGCAGTTTAGAGGGGGCGGAAGCTTTCTTT.

This clonotype has at least ten counts. The rearrangement uses TRBV29-1 and TRBJ1-5, with D hard to call. This CDR3 has 13 residues. Germline loops: CDR1 SQVTM, CDR2 ANQGSEA. V was clipped by 7 bases and J by 5 bases, with 15 bases between them. In DNA, the CDR3 is TGCAGCGCAAAAGGAACGGGTGATCAGCCCCAGCATTTT. Protein product: CSAKGTGDQPQHF.

This clonotype was found many times. The chain is built from TRBV30 and TRBJ2-1; D uncertain. The germline V gene has CDR1 GTSNPN and CDR2 SVGIG (reference sequence). CDR3 length: 13 amino acids. Trimming removed 0 bases from V and 8 bases from J, with 11 bases in between. This CDR3 reads CAWSVAFGYEQFF. In DNA form, the CDR3 reads TGTGCCTGGAGTGTCGCTTTCGGGTATGAGCAGTTCTTC.

This clonotype was seen at least ten times. This sequence joins TRBV4-2 and TRBJ1-3; a weak D match, TRBD1 (5 bases). Trimming shortened V by 1 base and J by 2 bases, and 9 bases separated the two germline ends. From germline, CDR1 is LGHNA and CDR2 YNFKEQ. CDR3 length equals 15 residues. DNA of the CDR3: TGTGCCAGCAGCCAAGGCGGGGCCGCTGGAAACACCATATATTTT. Protein: CASSQGGAAGNTIYF.

The rearrangement uses TRBV28 and TRBJ2-1; TRBD1 aligns across 10 bases. Germline V lookup: CDR1 MDHEN, CDR2 SYDVKM. J was trimmed by 9 bases and V by 3 bases; bases with no gene match: 8. There are 15 residues in the CDR3. This chain's CDR3 is CASSFDRGLLGEQFF. In DNA, the CDR3 is TGTGCCAGCAGTTTCGACAGGGGGCTTTTGGGTGAGCAGTTCTTC.

The gene calls are TRBV19 and TRBJ2-5, with TRBD1 as a possible D gene (6 bases). Germline CDR1 LNHDA, CDR2 SQIVND (reference sequence). The CDR3 spans 13 residues. Trimming removed 5 bases from V and 4 bases from J, with 11 bases in between. CDR3 DNA: TGTGCCAGTAGTTCCACAGGGATAGAGACCCAGTACTTC. This translates into CASSSTGIETQYF. The whole variable domain, remainder taken from reference TRBV19 and TRBJ2-5, is DGGITQSPKYLFRKEGQNVTLSCEQNLNHDAMYWYRQDPGQGLRLIYYSQIVNDFQKGDIAEGYSVSREKKESFPLTVTSAQKNPTAFYLCASSSTGIETQYFGPGTRLLVL.

This clonotype has ten or more counts. The CDR3, as DNA: TGTGCCACCAGCAATGACGGCAACTATGGCTACACCTTC. Protein sequence: CATSNDGNYGYTF. V gene TRBV15 combines with J gene TRBJ1-2; no clear D gene. The CDR3 spans 13 residues. Germline loops: CDR1 LNHNV, CDR2 YYDKDF (reference sequence). V was pared by 4 bases and J by 2 bases, with 8 bases between.

This chain joins TRBV18 and TRBJ2-1; 9 positions agree with TRBD2. Germline trimming cut 4 bases from V and 6 bases from J; bases unmatched to any gene: 10. Germline V gene lookup returns CDR1 KGHSH and CDR2 LQKENI. CDR3 length: 16 amino acids. As DNA, the CDR3 is TGTGCCAGCTCACGAAATCCAGCGGGGGGAGGCAATGAGCAGTTCTTC. Amino acids: CASSRNPAGGGNEQFF.